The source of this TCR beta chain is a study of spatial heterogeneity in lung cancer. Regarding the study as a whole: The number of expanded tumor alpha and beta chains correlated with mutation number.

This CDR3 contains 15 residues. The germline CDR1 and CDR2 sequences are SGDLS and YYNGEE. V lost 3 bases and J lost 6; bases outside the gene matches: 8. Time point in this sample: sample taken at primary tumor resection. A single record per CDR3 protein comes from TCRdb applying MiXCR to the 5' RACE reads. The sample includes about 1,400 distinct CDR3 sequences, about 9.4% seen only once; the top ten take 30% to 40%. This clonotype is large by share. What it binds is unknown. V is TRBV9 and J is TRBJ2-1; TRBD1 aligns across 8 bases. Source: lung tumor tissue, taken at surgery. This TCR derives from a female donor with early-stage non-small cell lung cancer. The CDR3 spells CASSAGQGVGNEQFF. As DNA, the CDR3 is TGTGCCAGCAGCGCCGGACAGGGCGTGGGCAATGAGCAGTTCTTC.